This TCR beta chain was sequenced during a study of post-analysis software for immune sequencing data. Study-level findings and limits: Controls showed lower frequencies than patients for a handful of TRBV segments, and TRBV5-6, TRBV5-1 and TRBV20-1 were among these.

With regard to this clonotype: Antigen specificity is unknown.

cDNA libraries of TCR beta carried unique molecular identifiers. TCRdb reprocessed the PCR reads via MiXCR and lists one record per CDR3 protein. This table holds hundreds of thousands of distinct CDR3 sequences, under 55% found once. Germline V gene data show CDR1 as SQVTM and CDR2 as ANQGSEA. Deletions cut 8 bases from V and 7 bases from J, with 11 bases between. The CDR3 covers 11 residues. Sequenced input: blood. This TCR derives from a girl aged 10-17 years with multiple sclerosis. The gene calls are TRBV29-1 and TRBJ2-2, with D unclear. The CDR3 nucleotides read TGCAGCTCAAGTACGGGCGGGGAGCTGTTTTTT. Translated, it gives CSSSTGGELFF.